One and the same sample provided the 21 T cell receptor beta chains below, sequenced in a study of cytomegalovirus exposure and HLA in healthy donors. Some clones are missing from TCRdb's copy, which holds only in-frame ones; the method was immunoSEQ multiplex PCR. Of about 140,000 clones in the sample, around 87% are singletons; the top ten hold approximately 10%. Material for sequencing was PBMCs. The receptors originated from a man aged 18 to 30 in good health and CMV-seropositive.

This chain connects TRBV5-1 to TRBJ2-1; 11 bases are a match to TRBD2. The CDR3 length is 19 residues. Germline CDR1 is SGHRS and CDR2 is YFSETQ. Trimming cost V 6 bases and J 7 bases; bases outside gene matches: 21. The CDR3: CASIPSGLAGGLERNEQFF. CDR3 DNA: TGCGCCAGCATCCCCTCTGGGCTAGCGGGAGGTCTAGAGCGGAATGAGCAGTTCTTC.

This clone was counted only a few times. V is TRBV7-9 and J is TRBJ2-2; perhaps TRBD2 as D (5 bases). Germline loops: CDR1 SEHNR, CDR2 FQNEAQ (reference sequence). The CDR3 length is 17 residues. Trimming removed 5 bases from V and 0 bases from J, with 16 bases in between. The CDR3, as DNA: TGTGCCAGCAGCCCGTCCCTCGAGGGATCGAACACCGGGGAGCTGTTTTTT. Amino acid sequence: CASSPSLEGSNTGELFF.

CDR3 DNA sequence: TGTGCCAGCAGCTTAGGGGCTAGCGGGAGTGGGGGTGAGCAGTTCTTC. Protein product: CASSLGASGSGGEQFF. The gene calls are TRBV11-2 and TRBJ2-1, with 10 nucleotides matching TRBD2. J gave up 9 bases and V 1 base, and 9 bases lay outside the gene matches. The CDR3 runs to 16 residues. Germline CDR1 is SGHAT and CDR2 is FQNNGV.

This chain links TRBV27 with TRBJ1-2; D is uncertain. The CDR3 extends over 17 amino acids. Trimming shortened V by 10 bases and J by 6 bases, and 30 bases separated the two germline ends. CDR1 is MNHEY and CDR2 is SMNVEV in the germline V gene (reference sequence). For the CDR3, the DNA is TGTGCCAACCCTTGTCGCTCGTCCGCGGACTTGAGCCATGGCTACACCTTC. Protein product: CANPCRSSADLSHGYTF.

The V call is TRBV6-4, the J call TRBJ2-1; TRBD1 is a possible D gene (6 bases). The V and J ends lost 2 bases and 9 bases respectively, with 11 bases between them. The germline CDR1 and CDR2 sequences are MRHNA and SNTAGT. This CDR3 region has 13 residues. As DNA, the CDR3 is TGTGCCAGCAGTGACAAAGGACAGCTTGAGCAGTTCTTC. Protein: CASSDKGQLEQFF.

V and J are TRBV5-6 and TRBJ2-3; no reliable D call. CDR1 is SGHDT, CDR2 YYEEEE, per germline. CDR3 length: 13 residues. Trimming left V 1 base short and J 4 bases short, with 7 bases between. CDR3 amino acids: CASSLPGSDTQYF. The CDR3 bases are TGTGCCAGCAGCTTGCCCGGGTCAGATACGCAGTATTTT.

This chain connects TRBV7-9 to TRBJ2-1; D possibly corresponds to TRBD2 (7 bases). CDR1 SEHNR and CDR2 FQNEAQ come from the germline V gene (reference sequence). The CDR3 is 14 residues long. The V end was cut by 5 bases, the J end by 7 bases, with 15 bases between. The CDR3 nucleotides read TGTGCCAGCAGCCTTCGGGGGGCGAGGAATGAGCAGTTCTTC. Its protein is CASSLRGARNEQFF.

The V and J genes are TRBV6-5 and TRBJ2-1; 8 bases agree with TRBD2. CDR3 length: 16 amino acids. The J segment lost 6 bases and the V segment lost 2 bases, leaving 9 bases of the junction unmatched. Germline CDR1 is MNHEY and CDR2 is SVGAGI. The CDR3 bases are TGTGCCAGCAGTTACAACGGGGTAGCGGGACTCAATGAGCAGTTCTTC. It codes for CASSYNGVAGLNEQFF.

The rearrangement uses TRBV29-1 and TRBJ2-1, with 9 bases matching TRBD2. The CDR3 contains 15 residues. J gave up 4 bases and V 6 bases, and 10 bases lay outside the gene matches. Germline V lookup: CDR1 SQVTM, CDR2 ANQGSEA. In DNA form, the CDR3 reads TGCAGCGTCCGCCTTGCGGGAGGGGGTTACAATGAGCAGTTCTTC. It is translated as CSVRLAGGGYNEQFF.

The chain recombines TRBV7-7 with TRBJ2-1, with 8 nucleotides matching TRBD2. With V trimmed by 5 bases and J by 4 bases, 7 bases remained unmatched. The CDR3 is 15 amino acids. Germline V gene data show CDR1 as SSHAT and CDR2 as FNYEAQ (reference sequence). The CDR3 bases are TGTGCCAGCAGCCCGGGGGGGGCGCAATACAATGAGCAGTTCTTC. Translated, it gives CASSPGGAQYNEQFF.

The chain links TRBV7-9 to TRBJ1-5; D remains unclear. This CDR3 is built from 15 residues. Germline assignment: CDR1 SEHNR and CDR2 FQNEAQ (reference sequence). The V end was cut by 5 bases, the J end by 2 bases, with 13 bases between. The CDR3 nucleotides are TGTGCCAGCAGCCCCTTTGGGGAGGGCAATCAGCCCCAGCATTTT. This encodes CASSPFGEGNQPQHF.

This rearrangement joins TRBV6-5 to TRBJ2-7; 7 bases are a match to TRBD2. Germline V gene sequence: CDR1 MNHEY, CDR2 SVGAGI. CDR3 length: 13 residues. V trimming: 5 bases; J trimming: 6 bases; junction bases outside the gene matches: 7. The CDR3 DNA reads TGTGCCAGCAGTACCCGGGACTACCGCGAGCAGTACTTC. Translated, it gives CASSTRDYREQYF.

This sequence joins TRBV11-2 and TRBJ2-7; the match to TRBD2 covers 11 bases. J gave up 5 bases and V 6 bases, and 6 bases lay outside the gene matches. CDR3 size: 14 residues. The germline CDR1 and CDR2 sequences are SGHAT and FQNNGV. The CDR3, as DNA: TGTGCCAGCAGGATACTAGCGGGGGCCGACGAGCAGTACTTC. Protein product: CASRILAGADEQYF. The variable domain in full, completed from reference TRBV11-2 and TRBJ2-7, reads EAGVAQSPRYKIIEKRQSVAFWCNPISGHATLYWYQQILGQGPKLLIQFQNNGVVDDSQLPKDRFSAERLKGVDSTLKIQPAKLEDSAVYLCASRILAGADEQYFGPGTRLTVT.

This chain links TRBV30 with TRBJ1-2, with no clear D. Germline V gene lookup returns CDR1 GTSNPN and CDR2 SVGIG (reference sequence). The CDR3 spans 13 residues. Deletions cut 4 bases from V and 2 bases from J, with 11 bases between. This CDR3 is CAWNLFGNYGYTF. In nucleotides, the CDR3 is TGTGCCTGGAATCTCTTCGGGAACTATGGCTACACCTTC.

The CDR3 spells CASSLAGSTDTQYF. CDR3 sequence (DNA): TGTGCCAGCAGCTTAGCGGGAAGCACAGATACGCAGTATTTT. This rearrangement joins TRBV7-3 to TRBJ2-3, with D possibly matching TRBD2 (6 bases). Germline V gives CDR1 SGHTA, CDR2 FQGTGA. This CDR3 has 14 residues. V shed 2 bases and J shed 0 bases, with 6 bases lying between them.

The chain carries TRBV7-9 and TRBJ2-1; 10 bases line up with TRBD1. This CDR3 spans 13 amino acids. Germline CDR1 reads SEHNR; CDR2 reads FQNEAQ (reference sequence). The V segment lost 4 bases and the J segment 8 bases; nucleotides outside the gene matches: 2. The CDR3 DNA reads TGTGCCAGCAGCTATGGGACAGGGGATGAGCAGTTCTTC. Translated, it gives CASSYGTGDEQFF.

V is TRBV27 and J is TRBJ2-3; TRBD2 matches at 8 bases. The trim removed 6 bases at V and 1 base at J, leaving 9 bases unmatched. This CDR3 has 16 residues. The germline gives CDR1 MNHEY, CDR2 SMNVEV (reference sequence). The CDR3 loop reads CASRFIAGPGTDTQYF. In DNA, the CDR3 is TGTGCCAGCAGGTTTATAGCGGGGCCGGGCACAGATACGCAGTATTTT.

The chain carries TRBV18 and TRBJ1-1; perhaps TRBD1 as D (6 bases). The germline V and J ends were trimmed by 6 bases and 1 base, with 12 bases remaining between them. CDR3 length: 14 amino acids. Germline V gene data show CDR1 as KGHSH and CDR2 as LQKENI. Here the CDR3 reads CASSERDKNTEAFF. CDR3 bases: TGTGCCAGCTCCGAGCGGGACAAGAACACTGAAGCTTTCTTT.

The rearrangement uses TRBV6-1 and TRBJ2-7; D may be TRBD2 (7 bases). The CDR3 is 14 residues long. Germline-derived CDR1 and CDR2 are MNHNS and SASEGT. Trimming stripped 6 bases from V and 5 bases from J, with 17 bases between. The CDR3 sequence is CASSRQAGRDEQYF. In DNA, the CDR3 is TGTGCCAGCAGCAGACAGGCGGGGAGGGACGAGCAGTACTTC.

V and J are TRBV9 and TRBJ2-6; possibly TRBD1 for D (5 bases). CDR3 length: 15 residues. Trimming removed 5 bases at V and 0 bases at J, with 9 bases between. Germline CDR1 reads SGDLS; CDR2 reads YYNGEE. The CDR3 nucleotides read TGTGCCAGCAGAAAGGGGAACTCTGGGGCCAACGTCCTGACTTTC. Its protein is CASRKGNSGANVLTF.

J is TRBJ1-1 and V is TRBV2; D uncertain. The V end was cut by 4 bases, the J end by 3 bases, with 12 bases between. This CDR3 spans 14 amino acids. Germline values: CDR1 SNHLY, CDR2 FYNNEI. In DNA, the CDR3 is TGTGCCAGCAGTGTGAATGTTGGAGACACTGAAGCTTTCTTT. Its protein is CASSVNVGDTEAFF.